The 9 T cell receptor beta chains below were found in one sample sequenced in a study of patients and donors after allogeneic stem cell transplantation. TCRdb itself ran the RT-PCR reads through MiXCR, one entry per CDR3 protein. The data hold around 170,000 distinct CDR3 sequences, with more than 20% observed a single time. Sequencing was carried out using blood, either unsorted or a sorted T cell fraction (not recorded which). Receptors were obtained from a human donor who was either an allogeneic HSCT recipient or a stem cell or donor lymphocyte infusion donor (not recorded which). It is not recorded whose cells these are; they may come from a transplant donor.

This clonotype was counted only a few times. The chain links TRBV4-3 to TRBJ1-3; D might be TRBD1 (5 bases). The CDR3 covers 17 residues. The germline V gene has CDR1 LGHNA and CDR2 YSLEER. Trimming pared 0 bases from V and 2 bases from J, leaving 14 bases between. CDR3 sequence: CASSQDFERQPGNTIYF. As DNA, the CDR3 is TGCGCCAGCAGCCAAGATTTTGAGAGACAGCCTGGAAACACCATATATTTT.

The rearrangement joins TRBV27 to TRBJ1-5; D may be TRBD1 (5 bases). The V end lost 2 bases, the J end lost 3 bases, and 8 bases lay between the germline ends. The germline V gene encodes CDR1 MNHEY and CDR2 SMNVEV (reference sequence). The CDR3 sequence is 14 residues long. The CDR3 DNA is TGTGCCAGCAGTTTAACAGGCTACAATCAGCCCCAGCATTTT. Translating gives CASSLTGYNQPQHF.

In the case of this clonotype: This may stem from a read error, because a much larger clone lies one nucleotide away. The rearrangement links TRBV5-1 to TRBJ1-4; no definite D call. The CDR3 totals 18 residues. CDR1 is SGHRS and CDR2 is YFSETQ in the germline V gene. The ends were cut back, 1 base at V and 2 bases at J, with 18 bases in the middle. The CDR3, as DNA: TGCGCCAGCAGCTTGTGGCACTTACGCACGGATACTAATGAAAAACTGTTTTTT. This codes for CASSLWHLRTDTNEKLFF. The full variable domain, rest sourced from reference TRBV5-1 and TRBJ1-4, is KAGVTQTPRYLIKTRGQQVTLSCSPISGHRSVSWYQQTPGQGLQFLFEYFSETQRNKGNFPGRFSGRQFSNSRSEMNVSTLELGDSALYLCASSLWHLRTDTNEKLFFGSGTQLSVL.

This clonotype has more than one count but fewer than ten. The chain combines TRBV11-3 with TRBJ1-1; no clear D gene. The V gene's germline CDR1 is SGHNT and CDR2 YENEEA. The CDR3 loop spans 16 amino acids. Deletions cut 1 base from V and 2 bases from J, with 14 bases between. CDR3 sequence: CASSLVETRINTEAFF. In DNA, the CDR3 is TGTGCCAGCAGCTTAGTGGAGACCAGAATCAACACTGAAGCTTTCTTT.

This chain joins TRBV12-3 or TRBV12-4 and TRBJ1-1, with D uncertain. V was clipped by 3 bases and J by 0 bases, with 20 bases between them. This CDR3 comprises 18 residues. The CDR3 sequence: CASSFSPRSPPMNTEAFF. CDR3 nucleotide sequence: TGTGCCAGCAGTTTTTCTCCTAGATCCCCCCCCATGAACACTGAAGCTTTCTTT.

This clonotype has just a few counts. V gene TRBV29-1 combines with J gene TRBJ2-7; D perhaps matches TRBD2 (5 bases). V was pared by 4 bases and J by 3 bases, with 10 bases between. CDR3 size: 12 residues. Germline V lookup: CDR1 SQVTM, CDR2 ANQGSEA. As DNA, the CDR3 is TGCAGCGTTGTGGGAGTATACTACGAGCAGTACTTC. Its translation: CSVVGVYYEQYF.

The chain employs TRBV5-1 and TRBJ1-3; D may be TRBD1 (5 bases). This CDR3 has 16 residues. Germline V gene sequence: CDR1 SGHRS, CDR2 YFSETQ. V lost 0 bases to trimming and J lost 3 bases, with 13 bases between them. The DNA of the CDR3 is TGCGCCAGCAGCTTGGCAGGACACGGGGGTGGAAACACCATATATTTT. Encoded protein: CASSLAGHGGGNTIYF.

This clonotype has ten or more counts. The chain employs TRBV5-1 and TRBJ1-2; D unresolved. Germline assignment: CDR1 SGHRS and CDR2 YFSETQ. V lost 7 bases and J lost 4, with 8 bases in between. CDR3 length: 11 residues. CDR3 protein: CASGDFYGYTF. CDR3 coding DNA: TGCGCCAGCGGCGATTTCTATGGCTACACCTTC.

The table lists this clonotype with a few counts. CDR3 bases: TGCGCCAGCAGCCTGAAGCTCGGGACTGAAGCTTTCTTT. Amino acid sequence: CASSLKLGTEAFF. V and J are TRBV4-3 and TRBJ1-1; the D is unclear. The CDR3 is 13 amino acids. Germline V lookup: CDR1 LGHNA, CDR2 YSLEER. V was pared by 4 bases and J by 5 bases, with 11 bases between.